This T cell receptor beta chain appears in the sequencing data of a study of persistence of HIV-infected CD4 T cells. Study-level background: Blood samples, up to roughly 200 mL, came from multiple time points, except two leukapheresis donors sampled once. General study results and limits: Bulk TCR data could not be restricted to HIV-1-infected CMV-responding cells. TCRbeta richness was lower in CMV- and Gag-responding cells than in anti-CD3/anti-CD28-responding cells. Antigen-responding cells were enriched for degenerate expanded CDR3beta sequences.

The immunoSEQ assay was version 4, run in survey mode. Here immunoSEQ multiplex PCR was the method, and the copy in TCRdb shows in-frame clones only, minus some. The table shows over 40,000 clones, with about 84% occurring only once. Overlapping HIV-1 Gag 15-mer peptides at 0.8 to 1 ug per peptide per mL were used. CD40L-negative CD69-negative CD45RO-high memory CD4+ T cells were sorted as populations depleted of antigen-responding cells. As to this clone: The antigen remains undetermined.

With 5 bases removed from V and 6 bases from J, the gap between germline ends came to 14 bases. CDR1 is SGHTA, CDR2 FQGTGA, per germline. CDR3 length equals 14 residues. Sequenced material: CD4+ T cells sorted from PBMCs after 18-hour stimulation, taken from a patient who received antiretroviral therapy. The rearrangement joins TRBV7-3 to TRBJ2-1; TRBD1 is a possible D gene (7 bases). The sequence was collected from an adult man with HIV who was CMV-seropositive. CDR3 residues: CASSPGGMLNEQFF. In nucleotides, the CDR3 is TGTGCCAGCAGCCCAGGGGGGATGCTCAATGAGCAGTTCTTC.